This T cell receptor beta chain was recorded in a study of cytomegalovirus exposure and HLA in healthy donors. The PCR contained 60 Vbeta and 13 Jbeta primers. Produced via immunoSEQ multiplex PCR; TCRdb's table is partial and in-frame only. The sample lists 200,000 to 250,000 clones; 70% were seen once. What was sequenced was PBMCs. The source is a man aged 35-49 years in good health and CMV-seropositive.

The CDR3 DNA is TGTGCCAGTAGTAACAGACAGGGTCCCTTTCGACTCGACGCTCTAGAGACCCAGTACTTC. It encodes CASSNRQGPFRLDALETQYF. The chain employs TRBV19 and TRBJ2-5; the match to TRBD1 covers 7 bases. V shed 4 bases and J 4 bases; nucleotides not matched to a gene: 24. CDR1 LNHDA and CDR2 SQIVND come from the germline V gene (reference sequence). The CDR3 contains 20 residues.